The TCR beta chain under discussion was sequenced for a study of blood T cell repertoires in COVID-19. At the level of the study: Samples came from the United States, Italy and Spain, spanning acute and convalescent COVID-19. PBMCs, B-cell-depleted T cells, or T cells provided the cDNA or gDNA that made up the material.

Per germline, CDR1 KGHDR and CDR2 SFDVKD. CDR3 length: 12 residues. V lost 3 bases to trimming and J lost 14 bases, with 13 bases between them. Per the original data handling: Amplifying reference gene primers gave estimates of nucleated cell counts. Only in-frame clones appear in the TCRdb table, and some are missing; sequencing was by immunoSEQ multiplex PCR. The DNA was the basis for D and trimming; V, J and clone size are from that table. The sample consists of over 150,000 clones, approximately 80% of them appearing once. The sequenced material came from peripheral blood. The TCR comes from a woman aged 60-70 years with acute or convalescent COVID-19. The V and J genes are TRBV24-1 and TRBJ1-5; TRBD1 might be the D (5 bases). The CDR3 sequence: CATSDGAGLKHF. DNA for the CDR3: TGTGCCACCAGTGATGGCGCAGGGCTTAAGCATTTT.